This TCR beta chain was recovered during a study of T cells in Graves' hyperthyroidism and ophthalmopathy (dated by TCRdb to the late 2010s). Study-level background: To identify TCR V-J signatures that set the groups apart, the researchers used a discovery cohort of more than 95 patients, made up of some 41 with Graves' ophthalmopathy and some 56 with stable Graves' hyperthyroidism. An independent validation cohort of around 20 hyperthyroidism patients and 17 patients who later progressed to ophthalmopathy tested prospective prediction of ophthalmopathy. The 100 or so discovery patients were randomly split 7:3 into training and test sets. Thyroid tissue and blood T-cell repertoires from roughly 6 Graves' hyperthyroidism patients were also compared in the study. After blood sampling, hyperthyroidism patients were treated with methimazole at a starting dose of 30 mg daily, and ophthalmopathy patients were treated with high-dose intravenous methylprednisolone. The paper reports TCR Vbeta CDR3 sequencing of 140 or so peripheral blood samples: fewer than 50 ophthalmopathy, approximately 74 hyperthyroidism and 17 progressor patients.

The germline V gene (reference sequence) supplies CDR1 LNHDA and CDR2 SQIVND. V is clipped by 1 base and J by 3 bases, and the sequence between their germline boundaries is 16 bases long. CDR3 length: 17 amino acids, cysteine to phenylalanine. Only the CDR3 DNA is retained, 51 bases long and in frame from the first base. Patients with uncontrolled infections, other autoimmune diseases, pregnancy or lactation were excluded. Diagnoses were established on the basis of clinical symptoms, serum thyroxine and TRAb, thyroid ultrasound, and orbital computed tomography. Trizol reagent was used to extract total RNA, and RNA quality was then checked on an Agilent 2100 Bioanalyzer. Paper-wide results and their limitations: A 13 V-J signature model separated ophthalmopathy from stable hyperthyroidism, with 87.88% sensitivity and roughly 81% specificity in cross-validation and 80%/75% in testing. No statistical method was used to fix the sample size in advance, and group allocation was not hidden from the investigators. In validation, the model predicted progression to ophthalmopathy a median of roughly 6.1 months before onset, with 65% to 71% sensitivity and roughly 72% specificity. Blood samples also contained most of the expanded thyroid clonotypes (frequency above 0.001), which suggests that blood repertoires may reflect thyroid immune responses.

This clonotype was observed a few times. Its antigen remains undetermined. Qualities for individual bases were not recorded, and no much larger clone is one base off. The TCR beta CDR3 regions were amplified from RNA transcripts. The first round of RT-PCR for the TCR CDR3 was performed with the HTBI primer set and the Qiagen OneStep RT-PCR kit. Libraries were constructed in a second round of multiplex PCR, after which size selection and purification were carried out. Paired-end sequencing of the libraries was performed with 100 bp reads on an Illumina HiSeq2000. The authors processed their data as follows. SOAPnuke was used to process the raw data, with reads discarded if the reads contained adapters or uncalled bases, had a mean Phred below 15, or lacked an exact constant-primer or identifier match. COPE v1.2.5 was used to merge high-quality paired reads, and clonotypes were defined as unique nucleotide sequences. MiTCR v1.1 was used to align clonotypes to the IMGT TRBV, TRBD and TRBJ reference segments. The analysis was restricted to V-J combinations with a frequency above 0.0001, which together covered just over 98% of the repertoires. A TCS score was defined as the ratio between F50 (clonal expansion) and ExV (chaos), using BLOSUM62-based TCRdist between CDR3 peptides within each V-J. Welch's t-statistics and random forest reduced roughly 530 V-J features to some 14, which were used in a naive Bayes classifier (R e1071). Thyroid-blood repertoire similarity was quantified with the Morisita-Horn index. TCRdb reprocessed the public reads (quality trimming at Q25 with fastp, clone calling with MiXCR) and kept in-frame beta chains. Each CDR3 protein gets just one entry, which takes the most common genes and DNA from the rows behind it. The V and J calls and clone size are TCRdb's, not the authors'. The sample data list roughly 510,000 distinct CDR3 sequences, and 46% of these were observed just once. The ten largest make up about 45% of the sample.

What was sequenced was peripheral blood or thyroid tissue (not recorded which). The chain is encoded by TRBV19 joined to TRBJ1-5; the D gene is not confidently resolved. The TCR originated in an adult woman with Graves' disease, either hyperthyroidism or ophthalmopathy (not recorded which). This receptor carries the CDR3 CASSIALHTVLNQPQHF. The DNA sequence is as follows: TGTGCCAGTAGTATAGCCCTACATACGGTCCTCAATCAGCCCCAGCATTTT.